Listed here is a single T cell receptor beta chain. The antigen is undetermined. The V and J ends lost 6 bases and 0 bases respectively, with 15 bases between them. CDR3 length: 15 amino acids. Germline-derived CDR1 and CDR2 are MNHNS and SASEGT. The data were obtained in a study of T cell repertoires in cytomegalovirus infection. MiXCR, applied by TCRdb to the reads, yields one record per CDR3 protein. The sample includes 300,000 to 400,000 distinct CDR3 sequences, approximately 25% of them seen just once. The chain uses TRBV6-1 and TRBJ2-7; D perhaps matches TRBD2 (6 bases). This sample comprised cultured PBMCs, obtained from culture after CMV antigen stimulation. This clonotype was sampled from a human donor in good health (CMV status not recorded). Some clones in this sample may be carry-over from other donors' samples. The chain's CDR3 is CASRVLAFSSYEQYF. The CDR3 region has the DNA TGTGCCAGCAGAGTTCTAGCGTTCAGCTCCTACGAGCAGTACTTC.